These T cell receptor beta chains were read from a single sample in a study of vaccination and CD4 T cells after COVID-19. Antigens of these TCRs are unknown. MiXCR, run by TCRdb on the PCR reads, gives a single entry per CDR3 protein. The table shows approximately 22,000 distinct CDR3 sequences, with almost 50% occurring only once. Sequenced sample: CD4+ T cells from blood, cultured in vitro. The receptor source for this set is a human donor who had recovered from COVID-19. Both conserved end residues are part of each CDR3. The order of the fields is V gene, clone size, D gene, J gene, CDR3 length, CDR3 DNA, CDR3 protein. A D gene is named only where the DNA matches it firmly. Clone size, where shown, is once, few, many, or a class for clones that have expanded.

>TRBV19|.|TRBD2|TRBJ2-3|14
TGTGCCAGTAGTACCGGGACTAGCGGGAGTACGCAGTATTTT
CASSTGTSGSTQYF
>TRBV27|.|.|TRBJ1-6|17
TGTGCCAGCAGTCTACGAGGCAGGGGCCCCTATAATTCACCCCTCCACTTT
CASSLRGRGPYNSPLHF
>TRBV2|few|.|TRBJ1-1|15
TGTGCCAGCAGTGAGGGTTGGTTGGGCAGATTGGGAGCTTTCTTT
CASSEGWLGRLGAFF
>TRBV12-3/TRBV12-4|.|.|TRBJ1-2|13
TGTGCCAGCAGTTCTCCCTGGGAAAATGGCTACACCTTC
CASSSPWENGYTF
>TRBV20-1|.|.|TRBJ1-1|12
TGCAGTGCCCGAGAGGGTTATACTGAAGCTTTCTTT
CSAREGYTEAFF
>TRBV19|.|TRBD2|TRBJ2-3|15
TGTGCCAGTAGTGATAGCGGGTTCGACACAGATACGCAGTATTTT
CASSDSGFDTDTQYF
>TRBV3-1|once|.|TRBJ2-2|14
TGTGCCAGCAGCCAACGGGCATCCACCGGGGAGCTGTTTTTT
CASSQRASTGELFF
>TRBV4-3|.|TRBD2|TRBJ2-3|15
TGCGCCAGCAGCCAATGGCTAGCGGGCACAGATACGCAGTATTTT
CASSQWLAGTDTQYF
>TRBV20-1|.|TRBD1|TRBJ1-2|14
TGCAGTGCTAGCTTAGCAGGGGGCTACTATGGCTACACCTTC
CSASLAGGYYGYTF
>TRBV6-1|.|.|TRBJ2-5|10
TGTGCCAGCAGCCAAGAGACCCAGTACTTC
CASSQETQYF
>TRBV12-3/TRBV12-4|few|.|TRBJ1-5|13
TGTGCCAGCCGGGGGGGAGCTAATCAGCCCCAGCATTTT
CASRGGANQPQHF
>TRBV19|few|.|TRBJ1-1|14
TGTGCCAGTAGTATAGGAGGTGGGAACACTGAAGCTTTCTTT
CASSIGGGNTEAFF
>TRBV3-1|.|.|TRBJ2-2|13
TGTGCCAGCAGCCAAGGGTTAACCGGGGAGCTGTTTTTT
CASSQGLTGELFF
>TRBV6-2/TRBV6-3|few|TRBD2|TRBJ2-1|15
TGTGCCAGCAGTCAGCCTAGCGGGAGCACCTATGAGCAGTTCTTC
CASSQPSGSTYEQFF
>TRBV29-1|.|.|TRBJ2-2|14
TGCAGCGTTGTAGCAGACCTGAACACCGGGGAGCTGTTTTTT
CSVVADLNTGELFF
>TRBV30|once|.|TRBJ2-7|15
TGTGCCTGGACCTCCCGGAGGGGGCTCTCGTACGAGCAGTACTTC
CAWTSRRGLSYEQYF
>TRBV20-1|.|.|TRBJ1-1|13
TGCAGTGCCCGGACAGAGGGGATCACTGAAGCTTTCTTT
CSARTEGITEAFF
>TRBV15|.|TRBD1|TRBJ2-7|14
TGTGCCACCTATCCAGGGGGCGAAGCGGCCGAGCAGTACTTC
CATYPGGEAAEQYF
>TRBV5-8|.|.|TRBJ1-6|15
TGTGCCAGCAGCTTTTCGTCACCCAATAATTCACCCCTCCACTTT
CASSFSSPNNSPLHF
>TRBV6-5|.|.|TRBJ1-4|16
TGTGCCAGCAGTTACTCGACCCCCGCAACTAATGAAAAACTGTTTTTT
CASSYSTPATNEKLFF
>TRBV6-5|few|.|TRBJ2-3|13
TGTGCCAGCAGTTACTCGGTCAGGAATACGCAGTATTTT
CASSYSVRNTQYF
>TRBV21-1|.|.|TRBJ2-3|13
TGTGCCAGCTTACGGGGCCACACAGATACGCAGTATTTT
CASLRGHTDTQYF
>TRBV7-2|once|.|TRBJ2-7|13
TGTGCCAGCAGCTCGAGGACAGACTACGAGCAGTACTTC
CASSSRTDYEQYF
>TRBV27|.|TRBD1|TRBJ2-2|15
TGTGCCAGCAAACTCGGGACAGTTAACACCGGGGAGCTGTTTTTT
CASKLGTVNTGELFF
>TRBV20-1|.|TRBD1|TRBJ1-1|14
TGCAGTGCTGGGGGGACAGTAGCGAACACTGAAGCTTTCTTT
CSAGGTVANTEAFF
>TRBV30|.|.|TRBJ2-7|14
TGTGCCTGGAGACTGACAGGAGGCGAGATAGGGCAGTACTTC
CAWRLTGGEIGQYF
>TRBV6-5|.|.|TRBJ1-1|14
TGTGCCAGCAGTTACTCGAGCAAGAACACTGAAGCTTTCTTT
CASSYSSKNTEAFF
>TRBV7-6|.|TRBD1|TRBJ2-5|13
TGTGCCAGCAGCATGGACAGGGCTGAGACCCAGTACTTC
CASSMDRAETQYF
>TRBV29-1|.|.|TRBJ1-2|14
TGCAGCGTTGAAGATCCCGGGGCCCGGGTTGGCTACACCTTC
CSVEDPGARVGYTF
>TRBV20-1|.|.|TRBJ1-2|12
TGCAGTGCTTCTATCCGGGAAGATGGCTACACCTTC
CSASIREDGYTF
>TRBV15|.|TRBD2|TRBJ2-3|19
TGTGCCACCAGCAGAGATTCTGAGCTTGGTAGCGGGAGAATGGATACGCAGTATTTT
CATSRDSELGSGRMDTQYF
>TRBV6-1|.|.|TRBJ2-2|12
TGTGCCACATCCTGGGGGAGCGGGGAGCTGTTTTTT
CATSWGSGELFF
>TRBV19|once|.|TRBJ2-1|13
TGTGCCAGTACCAAAACCCGGGGCGATGAGCAGTTCTTC
CASTKTRGDEQFF
>TRBV10-3|few|TRBD1|TRBJ1-1|13
TGTGCCATCAGTGCAGGGGGGGACACTGAAGCTTTCTTT
CAISAGGDTEAFF
>TRBV7-3|.|.|TRBJ2-2|13
TGTGCCAGCAGCCCTCTGGGGGAGGGGGAGCTGTTTTTT
CASSPLGEGELFF
>TRBV7-6|.|TRBD1|TRBJ2-4|18
TGTGCCAGCAGCTTACGACAGGGGGGGACTCTAGCCAAAAACATTCAGTACTTC
CASSLRQGGTLAKNIQYF
>TRBV5-4|few|TRBD1|TRBJ2-1|13
TGTGCCAGCGGAGGACAGGTCGAGGATGAGCAGTTCTTC
CASGGQVEDEQFF
>TRBV20-1|.|TRBD2|TRBJ2-1|18
TGCAGTGCCCCAGGGAGGGCACGGGGGAGAGGGGTCTACAATGAGCAGTTCTTC
CSAPGRARGRGVYNEQFF
>TRBV7-2|.|.|TRBJ1-1|15
TGTGCCAGCAGCTTGCTTCGGACAGTGAACACTGAAGCTTTCTTT
CASSLLRTVNTEAFF
>TRBV28|.|.|TRBJ1-4|15
TGTGCCAGCACCGCGCCCGGGGGTCTAGCTGAAAAACTGTTTTTT
CASTAPGGLAEKLFF
>TRBV28|.|.|TRBJ1-4|13
TGTGCCAGCATGAGGGTCATGAAAGAAAAACTGTTTTTT
CASMRVMKEKLFF
>TRBV20-1|few|.|TRBJ1-3|12
TGCAGTGCTAGCGACTCTGGAAACACCATATATTTT
CSASDSGNTIYF
>TRBV7-9|.|.|TRBJ1-2|8
TGTGCCAGCACCGTCTACACCTTC
CASTVYTF
>TRBV18|.|.|TRBJ2-7|15
TGTGCCAGCTCACCGGGGATCGGGGCCCCATACGAGCAGTACTTC
CASSPGIGAPYEQYF
>TRBV6-2/TRBV6-3|few|.|TRBJ1-2|12
TGTGCCAGCTCGCGCGTTAACTATGGCTACACCTTC
CASSRVNYGYTF
>TRBV7-2|.|TRBD1|TRBJ1-1|16
TGTGCCAGCAGCTCGCGGGACAGTATTATGAACACTGAAGCTTTCTTT
CASSSRDSIMNTEAFF
>TRBV6-1|few|TRBD1|TRBJ2-7|11
TGTGCCAGCAGTCACAGGGGCGAGCAGTACTTC
CASSHRGEQYF
>TRBV27|.|.|TRBJ2-1|17
TGTGCCAGCAGTTTATATGTGAGCACTAGCTCCTACAATGAGCAGTTCTTC
CASSLYVSTSSYNEQFF
>TRBV2|.|.|TRBJ1-5|14
TGTGCCAGCAGTTGGGCCCGAGAGGGCCAGCCCCAGCATTTT
CASSWAREGQPQHF
>TRBV11-2|.|.|TRBJ1-5|15
TGTGCCAGCAGCTTAGGGGGCAGGTTCAATCAGCCCCAGCATTTT
CASSLGGRFNQPQHF
>TRBV19|.|TRBD1|TRBJ2-1|16
TGTGCCAGTAGTAGTGGGACAGGGGGGCCCTACAATGAGCAGTTCTTC
CASSSGTGGPYNEQFF
>TRBV5-1|.|.|TRBJ2-7|13
TGCGCCAGCAGCCCCTCTACCACCTACGAGCAGTACTTC
CASSPSTTYEQYF
>TRBV15|few|.|TRBJ1-2|14
TGTGCCACCAGCAGAACCACTGCTAGCTATGGCTACACCTTC
CATSRTTASYGYTF